The source of this TCR beta chain is a study of T cells after yellow fever vaccination. Study-level points and caveats: The CD4 and CD8 compartments had a small share of their clonotypes in common. Peaking on day 5 versus 15, the secondary response was faster but weaker.

CDR1 and CDR2 from the germline V gene are DFQATT and SNEGSKA (reference sequence). This CDR3 is built from 11 residues. Each CDR3 protein gets one entry after TCRdb re-called the 5' RACE reads with MiXCR. In the table there are about 320,000 distinct CDR3 sequences, around 4.5% of which are singletons. This clonotype was picked up a small number of times. Its matching antigen is unknown. The sequence came from a man in his late teens or twenties who received the YFV17D yellow fever vaccine. The gene calls are TRBV20-1 and TRBJ1-3; D ambiguous. Sequencing was performed on PBMCs, taken 15 days after the yellow fever booster vaccination. CDR3 sequence reads: CSGSAGNTIYF. CDR3 DNA: TGCTCGGGAAGCGCTGGAAACACCATATATTTT.